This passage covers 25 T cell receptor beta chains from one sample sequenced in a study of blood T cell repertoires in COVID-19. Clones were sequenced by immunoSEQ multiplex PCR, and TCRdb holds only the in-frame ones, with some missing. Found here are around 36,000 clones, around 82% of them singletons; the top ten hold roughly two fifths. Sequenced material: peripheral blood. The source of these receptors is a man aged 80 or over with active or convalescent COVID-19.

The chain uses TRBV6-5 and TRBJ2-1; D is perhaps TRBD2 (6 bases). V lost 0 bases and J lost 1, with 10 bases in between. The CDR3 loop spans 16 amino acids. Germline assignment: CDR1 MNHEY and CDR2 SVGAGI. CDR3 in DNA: TGTGCCAGCAGTTACTCCCTAGCGAGGTCCTACAATGAGCAGTTCTTC. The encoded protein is CASSYSLARSYNEQFF.

CDR3 amino acids: CATSEGGRPDTGELFF. DNA for the CDR3: TGTGCCACCAGTGAGGGCGGGCGCCCGGACACCGGGGAGCTGTTTTTT. The gene calls are TRBV24-1 and TRBJ2-2, with D tentatively TRBD2 (5 bases). Per germline, CDR1 KGHDR and CDR2 SFDVKD. This CDR3 has 16 residues. V was cut by 4 bases and J by 3 bases, with 14 bases left in between.

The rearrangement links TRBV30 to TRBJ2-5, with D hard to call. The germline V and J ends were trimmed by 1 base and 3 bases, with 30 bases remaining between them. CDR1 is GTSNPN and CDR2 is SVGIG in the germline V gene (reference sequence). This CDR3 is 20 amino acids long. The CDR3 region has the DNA TGTGCCTGGAGTGGTGAATCCATCAGAACTAATTGGCACCCAAAAGAGACCCAGTACTTC. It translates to CAWSGESIRTNWHPKETQYF.

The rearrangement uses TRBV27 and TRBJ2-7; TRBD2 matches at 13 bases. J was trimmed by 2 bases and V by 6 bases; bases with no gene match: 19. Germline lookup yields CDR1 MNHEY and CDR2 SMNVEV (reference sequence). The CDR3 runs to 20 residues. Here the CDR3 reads CASSFRPQPGLAGSTYEQYF. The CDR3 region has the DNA TGTGCCAGCAGCTTCCGACCCCAACCGGGACTAGCGGGGAGCACCTACGAGCAGTACTTC.

The CDR3 protein is CASSQPDRSTDTQYF. Written as DNA, the CDR3 is TGCGCCAGCAGCCAACCTGATAGATCCACAGATACGCAGTATTTT. This chain joins TRBV4-1 and TRBJ2-3; D gene ambiguous. Germline assignment: CDR1 MGHRA and CDR2 YSYEKL. Between the trimmed V and J ends, which lost 2 bases and 2 bases, there was a span of 11 bases. The CDR3 totals 15 residues.

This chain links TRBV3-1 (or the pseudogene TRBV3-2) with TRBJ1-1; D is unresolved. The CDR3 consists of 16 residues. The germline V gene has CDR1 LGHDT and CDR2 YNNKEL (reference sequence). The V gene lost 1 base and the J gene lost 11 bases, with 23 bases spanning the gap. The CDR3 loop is CASSQGTPIPGKKAFF. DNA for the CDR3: TGTGCCAGCAGCCAAGGGACGCCCATCCCGGGGAAGAAGGCTTTCTTT.

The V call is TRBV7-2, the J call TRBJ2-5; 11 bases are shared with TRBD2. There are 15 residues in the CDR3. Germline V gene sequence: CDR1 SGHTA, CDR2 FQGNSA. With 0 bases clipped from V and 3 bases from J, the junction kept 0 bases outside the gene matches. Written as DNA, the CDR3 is TGTGCCAGCAGCTTAGCGGGACTAGCGGAAGAGACCCAGTACTTC. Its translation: CASSLAGLAEETQYF.

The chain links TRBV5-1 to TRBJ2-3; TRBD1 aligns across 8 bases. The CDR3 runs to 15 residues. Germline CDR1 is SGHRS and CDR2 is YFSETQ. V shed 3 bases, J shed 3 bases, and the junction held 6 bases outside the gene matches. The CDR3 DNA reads TGCGCCAGCAGCTACCAGGGGGCGCAGACAGATACGCAGTATTTT. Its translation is CASSYQGAQTDTQYF.

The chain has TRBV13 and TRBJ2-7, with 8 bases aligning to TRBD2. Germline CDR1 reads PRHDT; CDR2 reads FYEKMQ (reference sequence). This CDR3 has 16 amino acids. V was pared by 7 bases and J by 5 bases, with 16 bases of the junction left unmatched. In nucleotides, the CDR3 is TGTGCCAGCAACCCGAGCCCAGCGGGAGATCCTAACGAGCAGTACTTC. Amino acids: CASNPSPAGDPNEQYF.

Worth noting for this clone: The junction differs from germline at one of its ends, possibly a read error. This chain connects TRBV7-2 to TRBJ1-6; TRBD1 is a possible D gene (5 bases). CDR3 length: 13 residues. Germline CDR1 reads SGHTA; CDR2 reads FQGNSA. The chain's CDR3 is CASSPGQNLPLHF. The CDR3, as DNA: TGTGCCAGCAGCCCAGGACAAAATTTACCCCTCCACTTT.

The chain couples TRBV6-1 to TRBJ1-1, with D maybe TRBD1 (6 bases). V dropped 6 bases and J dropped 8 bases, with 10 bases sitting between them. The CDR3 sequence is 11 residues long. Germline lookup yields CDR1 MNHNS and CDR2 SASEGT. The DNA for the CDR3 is TGTGCCAGCAGAAAGGACAGAGAAGCTTTCTTT. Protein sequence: CASRKDREAFF.

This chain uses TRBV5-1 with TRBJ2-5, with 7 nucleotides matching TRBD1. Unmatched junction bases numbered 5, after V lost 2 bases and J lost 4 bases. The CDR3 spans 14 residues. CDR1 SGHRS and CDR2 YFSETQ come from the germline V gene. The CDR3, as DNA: TGCGCCAGCAGCTTCCGGGACAGAAGAGAGACCCAGTACTTC. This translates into CASSFRDRRETQYF.

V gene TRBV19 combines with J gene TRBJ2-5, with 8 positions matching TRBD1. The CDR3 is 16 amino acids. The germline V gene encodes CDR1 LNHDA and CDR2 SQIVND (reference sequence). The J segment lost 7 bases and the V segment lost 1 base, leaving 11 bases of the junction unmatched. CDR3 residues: CASSIGGTGGSGTQYF. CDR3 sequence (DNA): TGTGCCAGTAGTATAGGTGGAACAGGGGGGTCGGGGACCCAGTACTTC.

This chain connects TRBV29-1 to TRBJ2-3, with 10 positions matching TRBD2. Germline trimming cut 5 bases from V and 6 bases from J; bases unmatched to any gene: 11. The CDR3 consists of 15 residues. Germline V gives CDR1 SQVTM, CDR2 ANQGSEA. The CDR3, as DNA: TGCAGCGTTAGCCGAGCTAGCGGGAGTGGCGATACGCAGTATTTT. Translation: CSVSRASGSGDTQYF.

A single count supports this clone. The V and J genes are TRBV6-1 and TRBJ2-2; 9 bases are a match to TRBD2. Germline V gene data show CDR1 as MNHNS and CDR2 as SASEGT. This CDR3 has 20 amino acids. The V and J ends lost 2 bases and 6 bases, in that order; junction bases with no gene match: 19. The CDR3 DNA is TGTGCCAGCAGTGAATCGGGGGACCCTCTAGCGGGGAGGGCCGCCGGGGAGCTGTTTTTT. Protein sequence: CASSESGDPLAGRAAGELFF.

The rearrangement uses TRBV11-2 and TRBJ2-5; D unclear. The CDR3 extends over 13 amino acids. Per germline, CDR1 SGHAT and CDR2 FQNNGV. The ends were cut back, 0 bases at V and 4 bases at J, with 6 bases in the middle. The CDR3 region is CASSLEVAETQYF. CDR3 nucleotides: TGTGCCAGCAGCTTAGAGGTAGCAGAGACCCAGTACTTC.

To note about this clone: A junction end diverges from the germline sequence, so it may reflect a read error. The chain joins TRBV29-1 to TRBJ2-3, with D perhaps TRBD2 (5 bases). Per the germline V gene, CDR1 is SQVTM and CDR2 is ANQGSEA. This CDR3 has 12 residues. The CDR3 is CSVDPSTDTQYF. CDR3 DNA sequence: TGCAGCGTTGACCCTAGCACGGATACGCAGTATTTT.

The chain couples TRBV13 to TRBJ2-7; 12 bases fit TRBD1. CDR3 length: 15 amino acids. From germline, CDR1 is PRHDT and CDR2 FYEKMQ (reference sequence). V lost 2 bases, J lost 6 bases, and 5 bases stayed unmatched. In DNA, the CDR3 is TGTGCCAGCAGCTTACAGGGACAGGGGGCCTCCGAGCAGTACTTC. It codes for CASSLQGQGASEQYF.

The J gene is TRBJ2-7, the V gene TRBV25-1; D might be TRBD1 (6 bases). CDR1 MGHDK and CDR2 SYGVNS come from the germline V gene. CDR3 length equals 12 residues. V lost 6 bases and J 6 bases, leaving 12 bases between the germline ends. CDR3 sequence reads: CASSPTGFEQYF. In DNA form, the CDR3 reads TGTGCCAGCAGCCCAACAGGGTTCGAGCAGTACTTC.

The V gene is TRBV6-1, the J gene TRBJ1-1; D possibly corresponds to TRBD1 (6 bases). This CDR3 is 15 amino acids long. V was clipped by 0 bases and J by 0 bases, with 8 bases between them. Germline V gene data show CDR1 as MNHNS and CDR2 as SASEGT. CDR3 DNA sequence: TGTGCCAGCAGTGAAGCAGGGACACTGAACACTGAAGCTTTCTTT. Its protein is CASSEAGTLNTEAFF.

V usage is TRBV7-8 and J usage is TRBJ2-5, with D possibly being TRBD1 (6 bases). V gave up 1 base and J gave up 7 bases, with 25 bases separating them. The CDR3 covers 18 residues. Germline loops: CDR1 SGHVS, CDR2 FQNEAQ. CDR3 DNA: TGTGCCAGCAGCTTAGTCTCCAGGGGTTTGAGTGCAGGGGTGACCCAGTACTTC. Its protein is CASSLVSRGLSAGVTQYF.

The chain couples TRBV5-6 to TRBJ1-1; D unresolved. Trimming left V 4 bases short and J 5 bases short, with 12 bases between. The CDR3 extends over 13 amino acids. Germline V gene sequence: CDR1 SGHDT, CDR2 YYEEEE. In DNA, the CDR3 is TGTGCCAGCAGCATACGGCGAGGGACTGAAGCTTTCTTT. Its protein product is CASSIRRGTEAFF.

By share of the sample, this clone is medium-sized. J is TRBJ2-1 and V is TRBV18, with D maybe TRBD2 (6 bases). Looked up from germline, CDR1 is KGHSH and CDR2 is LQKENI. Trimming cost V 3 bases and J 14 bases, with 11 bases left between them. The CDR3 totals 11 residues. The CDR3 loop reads CASSPGLAKFF. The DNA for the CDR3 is TGTGCCAGCTCACCGGGACTGGCCAAGTTCTTC.

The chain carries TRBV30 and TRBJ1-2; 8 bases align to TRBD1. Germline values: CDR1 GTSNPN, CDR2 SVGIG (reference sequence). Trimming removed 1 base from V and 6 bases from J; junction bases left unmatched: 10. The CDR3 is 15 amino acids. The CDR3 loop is CAWSGIQGGFDGYTF. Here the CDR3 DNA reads TGTGCCTGGAGTGGAATACAGGGGGGATTTGATGGCTACACCTTC. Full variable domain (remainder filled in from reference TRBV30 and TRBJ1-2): SQTIHQWPATLVQPVGSPLSLECTVEGTSNPNLYWYRQAAGRGLQLLFYSVGIGQISSEVPQNLSASRPQDRQFILSSKKLLLSDSGFYLCAWSGIQGGFDGYTFGSGTRLTVV.

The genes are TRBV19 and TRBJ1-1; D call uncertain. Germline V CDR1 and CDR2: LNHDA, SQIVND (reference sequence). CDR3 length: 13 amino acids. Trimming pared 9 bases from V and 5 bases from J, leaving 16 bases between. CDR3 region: CASASSTGTEAFF. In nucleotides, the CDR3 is TGTGCCAGCGCCTCCTCCACGGGGACTGAAGCTTTCTTT. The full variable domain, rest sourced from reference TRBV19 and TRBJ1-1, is DGGITQSPKYLFRKEGQNVTLSCEQNLNHDAMYWYRQDPGQGLRLIYYSQIVNDFQKGDIAEGYSVSREKKESFPLTVTSAQKNPTAFYLCASASSTGTEAFFGQGTRLTVV.